The present entry profiles one TCR beta chain with its context. Germline CDR1 SGHTA, CDR2 FQGNSA. This CDR3 comprises 12 residues. V lost 5 bases and J lost 0, with 4 bases in between. It was during active infection that Seattle patients were enrolled and then longitudinally followed. This specimen comes from a study of blood T cell repertoires in COVID-19. Study details: Spain, Italy and the United States supplied samples that represented acute and convalescent COVID-19. In each case, the material was cDNA or gDNA derived from T cells, B-cell-depleted T cells, or PBMCs.

Per the original data handling: Amplification with reference gene primers provided the estimates of nucleated cell counts. Generated by immunoSEQ multiplex PCR, the TCRdb table keeps only in-frame clones and is missing some. Clone size and the V and J calls come from that table; the DNA yielded D and trimming. The table has some 180,000 clones, roughly 80% seen once; the top ten hold roughly 8.1%. The receptor was isolated from a woman of 80 years or more with COVID-19, enrolled during active disease. The sequenced sample was peripheral blood. The chain combines TRBV7-2 with TRBJ1-1, with D uncertain. CDR3 region: CASSGMNTEAFF. CDR3 DNA: TGTGCCAGCAGCGGCATGAACACTGAAGCTTTCTTT.